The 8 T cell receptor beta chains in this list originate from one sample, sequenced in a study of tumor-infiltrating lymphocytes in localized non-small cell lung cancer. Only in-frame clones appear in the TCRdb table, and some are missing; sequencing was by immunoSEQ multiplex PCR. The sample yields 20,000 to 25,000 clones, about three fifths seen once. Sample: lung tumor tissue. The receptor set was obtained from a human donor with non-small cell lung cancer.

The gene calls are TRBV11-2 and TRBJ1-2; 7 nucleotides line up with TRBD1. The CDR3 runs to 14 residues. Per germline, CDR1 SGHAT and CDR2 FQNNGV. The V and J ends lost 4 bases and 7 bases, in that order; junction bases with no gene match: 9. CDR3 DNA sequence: TGTGCCAGCAGCTCTTCGACAGGGTTAAGTGGCTACACCTTC. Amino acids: CASSSSTGLSGYTF.

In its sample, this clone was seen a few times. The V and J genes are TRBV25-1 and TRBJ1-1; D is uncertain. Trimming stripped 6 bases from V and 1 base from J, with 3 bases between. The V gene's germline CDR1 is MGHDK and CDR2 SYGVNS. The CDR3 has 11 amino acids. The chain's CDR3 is CASRGNTEAFF. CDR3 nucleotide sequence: TGTGCCAGCAGGGGGAACACTGAAGCTTTCTTT.

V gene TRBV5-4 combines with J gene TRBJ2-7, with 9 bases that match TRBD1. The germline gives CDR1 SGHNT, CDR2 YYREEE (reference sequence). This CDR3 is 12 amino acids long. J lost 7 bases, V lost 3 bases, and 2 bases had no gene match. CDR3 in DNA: TGTGCCAGCAGCTGGGACAGGGAAGAGCAGTACTTC. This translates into CASSWDREEQYF.

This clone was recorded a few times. CDR3 sequence reads: CASVGQGLISRGYTF. CDR3 nucleotides: TGTGCCAGCGTGGGACAGGGCTTAATCTCTAGAGGCTACACCTTC. The J gene is TRBJ1-2, the V gene TRBV28, with 9 bases that match TRBD1. Losses at the gene ends were 8 bases for V and 8 bases for J; bases not matched to a gene: 15. Germline loops: CDR1 MDHEN, CDR2 SYDVKM. There are 15 residues in the CDR3.

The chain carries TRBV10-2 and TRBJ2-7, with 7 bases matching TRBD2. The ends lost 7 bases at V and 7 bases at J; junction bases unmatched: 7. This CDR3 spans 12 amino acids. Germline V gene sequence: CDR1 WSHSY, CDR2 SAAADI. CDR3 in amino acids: CASKEGGEEQYF. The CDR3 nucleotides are TGCGCCAGCAAAGAGGGAGGGGAAGAGCAGTACTTC.

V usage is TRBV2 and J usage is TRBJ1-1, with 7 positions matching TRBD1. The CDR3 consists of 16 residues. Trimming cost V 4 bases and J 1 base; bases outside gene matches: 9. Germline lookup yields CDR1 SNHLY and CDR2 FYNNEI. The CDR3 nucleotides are TGTGCCAGCAGTGGGCCTCCGGGACAGTGGAACACTGAAGCTTTCTTT. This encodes CASSGPPGQWNTEAFF.

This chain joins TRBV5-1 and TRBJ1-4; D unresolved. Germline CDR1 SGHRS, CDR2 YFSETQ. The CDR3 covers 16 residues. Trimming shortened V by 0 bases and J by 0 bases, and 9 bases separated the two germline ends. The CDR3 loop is CASSLVVGSTNEKLFF. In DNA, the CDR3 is TGCGCCAGCAGCTTGGTGGTAGGCTCAACTAATGAAAAACTGTTTTTT. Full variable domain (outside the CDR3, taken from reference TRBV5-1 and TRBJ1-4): KAGVTQTPRYLIKTRGQQVTLSCSPISGHRSVSWYQQTPGQGLQFLFEYFSETQRNKGNFPGRFSGRQFSNSRSEMNVSTLELGDSALYLCASSLVVGSTNEKLFFGSGTQLSVL.

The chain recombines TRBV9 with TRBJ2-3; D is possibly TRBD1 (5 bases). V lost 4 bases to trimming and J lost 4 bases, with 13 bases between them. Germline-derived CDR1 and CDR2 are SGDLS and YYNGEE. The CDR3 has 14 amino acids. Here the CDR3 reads CASSFTPQADTQYF. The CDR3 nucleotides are TGTGCCAGCAGCTTTACCCCACAGGCAGATACGCAGTATTTT.